This TCR beta chain was recorded in a study of cytomegalovirus exposure and HLA in healthy donors. Study-wide background: A prior study identified 100 million to 130 million unique TCR beta sequences from some 180 million T cells. General observations from the study: TCR beta V segments were, for the most part, productive about 90% or about 30% of the time in an earlier analysis. Later analysis associated a missense DCLRE1C variant with TCR beta V- and J-gene trimming.

A multiplex PCR was run with 60 Vbeta primers and 13 Jbeta primers. The data were produced by immunoSEQ multiplex PCR, yet TCRdb's version contains in-frame clones alone and is incomplete. The repertoire holds 110,000 or so clones, with 73% as singletons. In its sample, this clone was seen a few times. As yet, its antigen is unknown. When sampled, the donors appeared nominally healthy, though they likely had unrecorded immune exposures. With V trimmed by 0 bases and J by 7 bases, 12 bases remained unmatched. Looked up from germline, CDR1 is LNHDA and CDR2 is SQIVND (reference sequence). The CDR3 is 17 amino acids.

The V call is TRBV19, the J call TRBJ1-5; 7 bases fit TRBD1. Source material: PBMCs. This receptor was obtained from a man in his forties in good health and CMV-seronegative. The CDR3 here is CASSIDDYRGSGQPQHF. The CDR3 DNA is TGTGCCAGTAGTATAGATGATTACAGGGGCTCTGGCCAGCCCCAGCATTTT.